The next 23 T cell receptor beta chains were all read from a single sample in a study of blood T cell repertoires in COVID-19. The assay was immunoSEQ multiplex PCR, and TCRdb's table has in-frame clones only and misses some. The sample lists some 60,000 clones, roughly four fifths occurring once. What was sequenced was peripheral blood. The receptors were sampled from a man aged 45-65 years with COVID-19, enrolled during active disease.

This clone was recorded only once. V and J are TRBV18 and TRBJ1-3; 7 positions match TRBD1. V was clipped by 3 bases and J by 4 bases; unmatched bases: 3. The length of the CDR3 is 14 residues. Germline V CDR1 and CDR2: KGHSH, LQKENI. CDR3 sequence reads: CASSPRDSGNTIYF. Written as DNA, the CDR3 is TGTGCCAGCTCACCTCGGGACAGCGGAAACACCATATATTTT. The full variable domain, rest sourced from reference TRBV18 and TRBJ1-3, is NAGVMQNPRHLVRRRGQEARLRCSPMKGHSHVYWYRQLPEEGLKFMVYLQKENIIDESGMPKERFSAEFPKEGPSILRIQQVVRGDSAAYFCASSPRDSGNTIYFGEGSWLTVV.

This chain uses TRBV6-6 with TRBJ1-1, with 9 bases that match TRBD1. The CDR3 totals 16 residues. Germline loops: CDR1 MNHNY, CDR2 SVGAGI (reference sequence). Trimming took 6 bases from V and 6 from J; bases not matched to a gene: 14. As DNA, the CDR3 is TGTGCCAGCAGAAAAAGACACTCCGGGACAGGGTCTGAAGCTTTCTTT. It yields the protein CASRKRHSGTGSEAFF.

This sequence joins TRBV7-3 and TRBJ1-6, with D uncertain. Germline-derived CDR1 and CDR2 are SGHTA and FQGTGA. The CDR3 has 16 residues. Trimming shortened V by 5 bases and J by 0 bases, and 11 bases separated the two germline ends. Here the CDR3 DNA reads TGTGCCAGCAGCCTACGGGGTAGCTCCTATAATTCACCCCTCCACTTT. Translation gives CASSLRGSSYNSPLHF.

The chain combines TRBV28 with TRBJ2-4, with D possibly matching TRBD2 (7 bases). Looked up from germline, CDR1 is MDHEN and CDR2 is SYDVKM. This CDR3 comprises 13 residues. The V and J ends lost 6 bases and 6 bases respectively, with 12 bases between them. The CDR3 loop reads CASSRGALNIQYF. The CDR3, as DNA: TGTGCCAGCAGCCGGGGGGCTCTAAACATTCAGTACTTC.

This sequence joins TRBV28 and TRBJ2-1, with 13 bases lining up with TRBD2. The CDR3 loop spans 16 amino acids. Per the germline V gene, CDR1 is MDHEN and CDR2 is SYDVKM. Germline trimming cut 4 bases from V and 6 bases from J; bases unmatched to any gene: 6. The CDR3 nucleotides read TGTGCCAGCAGTTCACTAGCGGGAGGGCGAGGCAATGAGCAGTTCTTC. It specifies CASSSLAGGRGNEQFF.

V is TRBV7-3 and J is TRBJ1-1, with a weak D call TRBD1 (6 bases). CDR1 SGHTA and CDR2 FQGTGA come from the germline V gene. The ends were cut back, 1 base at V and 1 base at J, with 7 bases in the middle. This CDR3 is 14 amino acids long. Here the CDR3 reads CASSLKGGNTEAFF. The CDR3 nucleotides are TGTGCCAGCAGCTTAAAAGGGGGGAACACTGAAGCTTTCTTT.

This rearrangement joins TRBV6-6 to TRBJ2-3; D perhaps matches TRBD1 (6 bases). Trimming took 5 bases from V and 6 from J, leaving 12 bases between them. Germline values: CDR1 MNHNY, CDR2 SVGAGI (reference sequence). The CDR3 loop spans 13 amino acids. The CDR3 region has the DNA TGTGCCAGCAGTAGGTCACAGGGCGATACGCAGTATTTT. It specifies CASSRSQGDTQYF.

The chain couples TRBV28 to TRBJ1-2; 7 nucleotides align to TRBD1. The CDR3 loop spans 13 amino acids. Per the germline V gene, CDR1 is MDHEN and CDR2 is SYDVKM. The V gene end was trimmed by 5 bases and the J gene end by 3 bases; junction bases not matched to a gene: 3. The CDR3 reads CASSRTGDYGYTF. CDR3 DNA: TGTGCCAGCAGTAGAACAGGGGACTATGGCTACACCTTC.

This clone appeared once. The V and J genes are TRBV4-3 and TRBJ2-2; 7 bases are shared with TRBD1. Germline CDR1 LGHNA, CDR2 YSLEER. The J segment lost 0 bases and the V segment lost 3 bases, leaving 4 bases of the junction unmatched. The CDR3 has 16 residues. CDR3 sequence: CASSHFGTANTGELFF. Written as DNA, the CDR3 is TGCGCCAGCAGCCACTTTGGGACAGCGAACACCGGGGAGCTGTTTTTT.

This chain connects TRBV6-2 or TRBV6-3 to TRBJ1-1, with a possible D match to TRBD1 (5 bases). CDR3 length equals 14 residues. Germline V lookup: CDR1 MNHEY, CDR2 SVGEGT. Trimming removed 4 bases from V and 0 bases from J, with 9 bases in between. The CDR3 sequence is CASSSRALNTEAFF. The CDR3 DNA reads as TGTGCCAGCAGTTCCAGGGCCCTGAACACTGAAGCTTTCTTT.

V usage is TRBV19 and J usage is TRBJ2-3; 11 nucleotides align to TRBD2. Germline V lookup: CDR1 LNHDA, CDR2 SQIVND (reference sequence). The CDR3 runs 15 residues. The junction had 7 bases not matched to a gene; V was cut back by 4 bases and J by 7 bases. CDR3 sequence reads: CASSTTSGRMNTQYF. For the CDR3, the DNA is TGTGCCAGTAGTACCACTAGCGGGAGAATGAATACGCAGTATTTT. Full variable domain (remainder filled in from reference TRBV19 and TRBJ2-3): DGGITQSPKYLFRKEGQNVTLSCEQNLNHDAMYWYRQDPGQGLRLIYYSQIVNDFQKGDIAEGYSVSREKKESFPLTVTSAQKNPTAFYLCASSTTSGRMNTQYFGPGTRLTVL.

Here the CDR3 DNA reads TGTGCCAGCAGTTACTCCCCGTACGAGCAGTACTTC. This sequence encodes CASSYSPYEQYF. The genes are TRBV6-5 and TRBJ2-7; D ambiguous. Germline CDR1 and CDR2: MNHEY and SVGAGI. Deletions cut 0 bases from V and 4 bases from J, with 4 bases between. CDR3 length equals 12 residues.

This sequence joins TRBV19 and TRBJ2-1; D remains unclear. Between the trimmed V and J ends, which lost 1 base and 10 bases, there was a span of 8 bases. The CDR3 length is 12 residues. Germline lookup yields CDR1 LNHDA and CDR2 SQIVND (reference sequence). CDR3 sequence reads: CASSIGHGEQFF. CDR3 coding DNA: TGTGCCAGTAGTATAGGACACGGCGAGCAGTTCTTC.

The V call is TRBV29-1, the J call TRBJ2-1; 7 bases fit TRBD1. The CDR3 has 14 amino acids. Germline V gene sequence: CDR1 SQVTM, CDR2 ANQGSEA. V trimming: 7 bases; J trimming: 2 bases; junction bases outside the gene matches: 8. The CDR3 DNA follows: TGCAGCGCCCCTGAGGGGGCCACCTACAATGAGCAGTTCTTC. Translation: CSAPEGATYNEQFF.

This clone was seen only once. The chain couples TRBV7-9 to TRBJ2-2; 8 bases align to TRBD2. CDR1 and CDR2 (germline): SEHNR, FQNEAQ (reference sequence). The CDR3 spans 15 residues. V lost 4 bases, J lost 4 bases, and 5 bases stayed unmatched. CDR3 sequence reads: CASSSGLGGTGELFF. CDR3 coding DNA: TGTGCCAGCAGCTCGGGACTAGGGGGCACCGGGGAGCTGTTTTTT.

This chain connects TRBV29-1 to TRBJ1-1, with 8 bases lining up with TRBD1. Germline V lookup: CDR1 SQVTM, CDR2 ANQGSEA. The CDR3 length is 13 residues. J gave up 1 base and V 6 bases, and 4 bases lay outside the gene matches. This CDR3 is CSVDDRGNTEAFF. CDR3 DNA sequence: TGCAGCGTCGACGACAGGGGGAACACTGAAGCTTTCTTT.

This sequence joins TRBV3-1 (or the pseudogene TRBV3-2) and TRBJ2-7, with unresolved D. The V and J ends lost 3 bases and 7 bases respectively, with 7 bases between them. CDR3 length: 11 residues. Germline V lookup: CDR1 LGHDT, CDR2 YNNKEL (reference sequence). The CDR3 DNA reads TGTGCCAGCAGCCACGCGGCGGAGCAGTACTTC. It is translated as CASSHAAEQYF.

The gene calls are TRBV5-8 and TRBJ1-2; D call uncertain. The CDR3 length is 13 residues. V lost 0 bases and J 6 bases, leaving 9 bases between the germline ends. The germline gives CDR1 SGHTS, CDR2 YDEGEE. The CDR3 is CASSLVGIDGYTF. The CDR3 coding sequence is TGTGCCAGCAGCTTGGTGGGCATAGATGGCTACACCTTC.

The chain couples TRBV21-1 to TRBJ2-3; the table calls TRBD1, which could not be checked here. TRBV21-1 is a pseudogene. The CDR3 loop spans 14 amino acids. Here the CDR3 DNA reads TGTGCCAGCAGCGGGTCAGGATTCACAGATACGCAGTATTTT. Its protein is CASSGSGFTDTQYF.

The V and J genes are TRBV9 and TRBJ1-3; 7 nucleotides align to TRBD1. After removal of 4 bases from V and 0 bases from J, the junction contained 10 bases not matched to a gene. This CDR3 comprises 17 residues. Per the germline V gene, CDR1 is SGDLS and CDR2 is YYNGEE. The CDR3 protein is CASSTRTGRSSGNTIYF. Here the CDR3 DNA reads TGTGCCAGCAGCACCCGGACAGGCCGGAGCTCTGGAAACACCATATATTTT.

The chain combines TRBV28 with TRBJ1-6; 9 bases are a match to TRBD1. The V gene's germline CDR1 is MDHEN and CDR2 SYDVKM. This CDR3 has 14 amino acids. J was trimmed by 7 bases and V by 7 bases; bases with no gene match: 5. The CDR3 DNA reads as TGTGCCAGCAATCGGGACAGGGAGAATTCACCCCTCCACTTT. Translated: CASNRDRENSPLHF. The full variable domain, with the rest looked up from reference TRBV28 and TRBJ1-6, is DVKVTQSSRYLVKRTGEKVFLECVQDMDHENMFWYRQDPGLGLRLIYFSYDVKMKEKGDIPEGYSVSREKKERFSLILESASTNQTSMYLCASNRDRENSPLHFGNGTRLTVT.

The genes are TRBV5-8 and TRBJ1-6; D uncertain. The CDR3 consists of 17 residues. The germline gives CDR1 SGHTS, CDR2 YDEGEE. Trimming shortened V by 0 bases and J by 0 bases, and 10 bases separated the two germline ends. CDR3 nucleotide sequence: TGTGCCAGCAGCTTGGCTCAGGATAGCTCCTATAATTCACCCCTCCACTTT. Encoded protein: CASSLAQDSSYNSPLHF.

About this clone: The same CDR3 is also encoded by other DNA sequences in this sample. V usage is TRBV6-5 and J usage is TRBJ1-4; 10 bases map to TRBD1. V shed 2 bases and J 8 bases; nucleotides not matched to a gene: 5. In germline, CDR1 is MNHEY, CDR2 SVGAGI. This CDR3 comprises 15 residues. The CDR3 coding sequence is TGTGCCAGCAGTTACCAGGGACAGGGGAAGGAAAAACTGTTTTTT. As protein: CASSYQGQGKEKLFF.